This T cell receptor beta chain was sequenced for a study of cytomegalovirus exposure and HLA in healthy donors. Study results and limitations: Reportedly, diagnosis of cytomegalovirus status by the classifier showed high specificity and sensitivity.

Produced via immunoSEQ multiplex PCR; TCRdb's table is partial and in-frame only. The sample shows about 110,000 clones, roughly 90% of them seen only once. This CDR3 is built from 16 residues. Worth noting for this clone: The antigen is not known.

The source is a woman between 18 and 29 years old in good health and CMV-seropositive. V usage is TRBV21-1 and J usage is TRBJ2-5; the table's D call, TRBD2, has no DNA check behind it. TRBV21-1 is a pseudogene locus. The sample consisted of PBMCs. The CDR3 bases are TGTGCCAGCAGCAAGGATAGCGGGGGGGCCCAAGAGACCCAGTACTTC. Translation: CASSKDSGGAQETQYF.